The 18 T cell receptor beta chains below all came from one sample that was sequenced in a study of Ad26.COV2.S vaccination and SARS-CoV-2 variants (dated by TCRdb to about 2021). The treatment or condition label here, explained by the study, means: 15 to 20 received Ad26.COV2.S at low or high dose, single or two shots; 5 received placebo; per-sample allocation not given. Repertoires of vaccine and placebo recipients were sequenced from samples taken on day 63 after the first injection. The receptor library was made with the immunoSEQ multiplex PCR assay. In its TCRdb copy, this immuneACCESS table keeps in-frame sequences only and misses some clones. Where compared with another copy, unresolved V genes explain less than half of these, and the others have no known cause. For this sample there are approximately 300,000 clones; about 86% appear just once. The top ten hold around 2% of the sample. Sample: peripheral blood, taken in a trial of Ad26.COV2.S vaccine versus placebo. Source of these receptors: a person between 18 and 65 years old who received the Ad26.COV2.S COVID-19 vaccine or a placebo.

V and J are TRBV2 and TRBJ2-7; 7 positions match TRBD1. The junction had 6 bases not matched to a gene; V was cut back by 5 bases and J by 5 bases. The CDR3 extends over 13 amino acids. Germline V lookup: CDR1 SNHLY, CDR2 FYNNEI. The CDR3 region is CASSRTGPDEQYF. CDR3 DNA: TGTGCCAGCAGTAGGACAGGCCCGGACGAGCAGTACTTC.

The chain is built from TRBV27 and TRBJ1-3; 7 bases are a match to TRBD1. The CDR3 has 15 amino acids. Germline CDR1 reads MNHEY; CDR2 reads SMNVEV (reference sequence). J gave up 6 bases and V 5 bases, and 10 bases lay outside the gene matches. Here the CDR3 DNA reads TGTGCCAGCAGTCTAACGGGACAGTTCCTAAACACCATATATTTT. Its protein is CASSLTGQFLNTIYF.

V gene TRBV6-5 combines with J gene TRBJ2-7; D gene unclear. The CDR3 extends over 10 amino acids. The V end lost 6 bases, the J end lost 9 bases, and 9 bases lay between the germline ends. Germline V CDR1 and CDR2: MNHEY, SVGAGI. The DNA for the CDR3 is TGTGCCAGCAGGAAGACTGTGCAGTACTTC. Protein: CASRKTVQYF.

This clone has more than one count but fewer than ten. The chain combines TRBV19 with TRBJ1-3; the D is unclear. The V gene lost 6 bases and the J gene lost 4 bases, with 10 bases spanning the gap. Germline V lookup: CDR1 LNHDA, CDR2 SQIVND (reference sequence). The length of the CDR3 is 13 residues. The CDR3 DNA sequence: TGTGCCAGTAGCAAGATACAGGGAAACACCATATATTTT. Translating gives CASSKIQGNTIYF.

CDR3 residues: CASSLGAVSGNTIYF. CDR3 DNA sequence: TGTGCCAGCAGCCTCGGGGCCGTCTCTGGAAACACCATATATTTT. The rearrangement links TRBV7-6 to TRBJ1-3; possibly TRBD1 for D (5 bases). The CDR3 extends over 15 amino acids. Trimming left V 5 bases short and J 0 bases short, with 11 bases between. Germline assignment: CDR1 SGHVS and CDR2 FNYEAQ.

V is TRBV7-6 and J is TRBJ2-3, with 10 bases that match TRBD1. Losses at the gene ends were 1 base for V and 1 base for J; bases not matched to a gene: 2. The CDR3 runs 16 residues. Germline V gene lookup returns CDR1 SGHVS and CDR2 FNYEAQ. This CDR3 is CASSLGGTGGTDTQYF. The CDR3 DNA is TGTGCCAGCAGCTTAGGGGGGACAGGGGGCACAGATACGCAGTATTTT. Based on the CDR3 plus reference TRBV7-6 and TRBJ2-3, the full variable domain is GAGVSQSPRYKVTKRGQDVALRCDPISGHVSLYWYRQALGQGPEFLTYFNYEAQQDKSGLPNDRFSAERPEGSISTLTIQRTEQRDSAMYRCASSLGGTGGTDTQYFGPGTRLTVL.

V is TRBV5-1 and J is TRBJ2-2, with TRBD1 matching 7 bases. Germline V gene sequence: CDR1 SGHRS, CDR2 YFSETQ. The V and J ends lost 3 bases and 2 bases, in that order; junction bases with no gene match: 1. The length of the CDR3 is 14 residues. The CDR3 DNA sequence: TGCGCCAGCAGCTGGGACAGCAACACCGGGGAGCTGTTTTTT. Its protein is CASSWDSNTGELFF.

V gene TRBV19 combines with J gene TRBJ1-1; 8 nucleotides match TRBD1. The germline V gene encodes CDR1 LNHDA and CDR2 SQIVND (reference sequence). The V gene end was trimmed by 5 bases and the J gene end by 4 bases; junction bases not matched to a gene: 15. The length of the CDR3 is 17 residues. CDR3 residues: CASSPRAYRGFGTEAFF. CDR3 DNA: TGTGCCAGTAGTCCTCGGGCCTACAGGGGGTTTGGCACTGAAGCTTTCTTT.

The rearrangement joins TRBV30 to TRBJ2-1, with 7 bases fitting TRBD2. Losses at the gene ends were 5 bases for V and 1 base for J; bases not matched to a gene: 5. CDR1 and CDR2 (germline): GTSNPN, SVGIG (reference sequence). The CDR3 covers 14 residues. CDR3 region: CAWGGGKSYNEQFF. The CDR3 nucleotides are TGTGCCTGGGGGGGAGGGAAGTCCTACAATGAGCAGTTCTTC.

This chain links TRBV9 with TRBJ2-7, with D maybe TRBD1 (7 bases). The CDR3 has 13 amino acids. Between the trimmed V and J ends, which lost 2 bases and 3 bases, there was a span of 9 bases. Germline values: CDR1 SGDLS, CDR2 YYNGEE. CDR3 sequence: CASSVQGGYEQYF. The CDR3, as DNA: TGTGCCAGCAGCGTTCAGGGGGGCTACGAGCAGTACTTC.

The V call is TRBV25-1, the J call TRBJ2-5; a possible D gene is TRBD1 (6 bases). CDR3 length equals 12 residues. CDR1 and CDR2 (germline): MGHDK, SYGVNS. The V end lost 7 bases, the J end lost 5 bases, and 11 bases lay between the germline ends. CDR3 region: CASTFQGETQYF. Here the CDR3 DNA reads TGTGCCAGCACGTTCCAGGGGGAGACCCAGTACTTC.

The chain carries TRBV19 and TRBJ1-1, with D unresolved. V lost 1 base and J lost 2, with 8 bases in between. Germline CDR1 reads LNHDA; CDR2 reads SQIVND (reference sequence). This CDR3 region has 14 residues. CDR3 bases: TGTGCCAGTAGTATAGCAGCCAGAAACACTGAAGCTTTCTTT. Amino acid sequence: CASSIAARNTEAFF.

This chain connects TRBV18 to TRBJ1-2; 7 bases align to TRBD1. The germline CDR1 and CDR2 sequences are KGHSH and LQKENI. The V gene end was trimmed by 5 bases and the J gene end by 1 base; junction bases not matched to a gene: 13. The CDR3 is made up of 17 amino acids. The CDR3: CASSSLSGDSLNYGYTF. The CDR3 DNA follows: TGTGCCAGCTCATCGCTATCCGGGGACAGCCTTAACTATGGCTACACCTTC.

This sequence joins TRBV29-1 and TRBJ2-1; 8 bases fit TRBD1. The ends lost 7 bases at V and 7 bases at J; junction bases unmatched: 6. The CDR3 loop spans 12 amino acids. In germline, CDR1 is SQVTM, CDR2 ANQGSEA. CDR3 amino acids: CSASDRANEQFF. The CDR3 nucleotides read TGCAGCGCATCGGACAGGGCGAATGAGCAGTTCTTC.

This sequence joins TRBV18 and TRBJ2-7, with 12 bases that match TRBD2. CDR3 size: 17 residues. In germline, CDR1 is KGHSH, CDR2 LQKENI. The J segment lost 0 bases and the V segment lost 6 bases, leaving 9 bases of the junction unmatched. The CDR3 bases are TGTGCCAGCTCGCAAAGACTAGCGGGGGCCCCCTCCTACGAGCAGTACTTC. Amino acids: CASSQRLAGAPSYEQYF.

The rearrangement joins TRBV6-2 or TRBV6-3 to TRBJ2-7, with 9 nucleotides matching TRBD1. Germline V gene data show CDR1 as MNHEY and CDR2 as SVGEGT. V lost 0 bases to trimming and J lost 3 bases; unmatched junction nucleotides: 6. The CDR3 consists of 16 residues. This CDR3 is CASSYSVGQGSYEQYF. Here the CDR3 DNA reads TGTGCCAGCAGTTACTCCGTTGGACAGGGGAGCTACGAGCAGTACTTC.

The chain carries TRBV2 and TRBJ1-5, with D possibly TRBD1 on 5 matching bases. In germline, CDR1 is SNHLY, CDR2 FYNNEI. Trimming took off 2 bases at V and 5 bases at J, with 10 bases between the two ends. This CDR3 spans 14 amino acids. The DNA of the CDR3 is TGTGCCAGCAGTGAAAACAGGCAAGATCAGCCCCAGCATTTT. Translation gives CASSENRQDQPQHF.

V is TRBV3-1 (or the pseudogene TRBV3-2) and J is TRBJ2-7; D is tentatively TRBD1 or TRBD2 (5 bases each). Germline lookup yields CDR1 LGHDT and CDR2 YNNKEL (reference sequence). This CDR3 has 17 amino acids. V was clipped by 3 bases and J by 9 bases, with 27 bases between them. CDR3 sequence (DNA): TGTGCCAGCAGCCAGGGCTCCGGGACGGATGGCCTAGGCGGGCAGTACTTC. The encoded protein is CASSQGSGTDGLGGQYF.